The clone carrying this T cell receptor (beta chain) was seen repeatedly, ten times or more. A modified ARM-PCR protocol with three rounds of nested PCR amplified TCRbeta. TCRdb called the multiplex PCR reads again in MiXCR, with one record for every CDR3 protein. The data contain about 60,000 distinct CDR3 sequences, more than 55% of them singletons. The template was RNA from unsorted bulk tissue. The normal lung tissue was taken more than 3 cm from the tumor edge. This sample stems from a study of tumor and adjacent non-tumor tissue in lung cancer. Turning to the study itself: Patients were aged roughly 30 to 76, 9 to 10 men and 5 women, stage I to III. On average, productive TCRbeta reads reached about 4.4 million per sample.

Sequencing used distant non-tumor lung tissue. The receptor's source is a man between 65 and 79 years old with non-small cell lung cancer.

Written as DNA, the CDR3 is TGTGCCAGCAGTCCACAGGGTCCTGGGGCCAACGTCCTGACTTTC. This encodes CASSPQGPGANVLTF. The chain is built from TRBV12-3 or TRBV12-4 and TRBJ2-6, with TRBD1 as a possible D gene (6 bases). The CDR3 runs to 15 residues. Trimming cost V 5 bases and J 2 bases, with 10 bases left between them.